Sequencing of this T cell receptor (beta chain) was carried out in a study of shared clonotypes between healthy human individuals. Study-wide results and limits: Clonotype sharing levels among donors were expected to vary with sequencing depth.

For this clone: No antigen is known for it.

From CD4+ cells came CD45RA+ naive and CD45RA-negative memory subsets. Profiling relied on immunoSEQ multiplex PCR, and the TCRdb table lists in-frame clones only, not all of them. The sample includes 2 million to 2.5 million clones, more than 85% of them seen just once. The sequence was collected from a man aged 18 to 35 in good health. Some clones in this sample may be carry-over from other donors' samples. The sample comprised naive CD4+ T cells from PBMCs. This sample's subset: CD45RA+ positively selected.

The CDR3 sequence: CASTIKGRLRVVDSGNTIYF. CDR3 nucleotides: TGTGCCAGCACCATAAAGGGTAGGCTGAGGGTTGTAGACTCTGGAAACACCATATATTTT. The chain has TRBV21-1 and TRBJ1-3. TRBV21-1 corresponds to a pseudogene. The CDR3 has 20 amino acids.